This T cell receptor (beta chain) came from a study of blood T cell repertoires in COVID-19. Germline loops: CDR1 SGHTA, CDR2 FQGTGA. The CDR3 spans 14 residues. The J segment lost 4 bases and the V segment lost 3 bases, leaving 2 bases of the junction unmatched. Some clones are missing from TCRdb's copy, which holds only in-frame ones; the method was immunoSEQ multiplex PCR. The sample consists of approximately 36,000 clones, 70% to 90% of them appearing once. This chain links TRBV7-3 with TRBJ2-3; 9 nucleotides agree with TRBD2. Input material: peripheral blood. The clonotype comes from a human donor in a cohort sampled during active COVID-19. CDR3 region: CASSFAGGADTQYF. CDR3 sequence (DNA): TGTGCCAGCAGCTTTGCGGGGGGGGCAGATACGCAGTATTTT.